What follows are 6 T cell receptor beta chains derived from one specimen sequenced in a study of shared clonotypes between healthy human individuals (dated by TCRdb to the early 2020s). Library prep was done by the immunoSEQ multiplex PCR assay. TCRdb provides this immuneACCESS table in a form limited to in-frame rearrangements. Some clones are lacking; in checked studies, under half of them reflect an unresolved V gene, and why the rest are absent is not known. The sample table holds 90,000 to 120,000 clones, of which 65% to 75% were seen once. The ten biggest clones cover around 25% of the sample. The source material was memory CD8+ T cells sorted from blood. This specimen's cell subset or site label, interpreted: CD45RO+ cells pooled with CCR7-negative TemRA cells. The receptor set was obtained from a woman in her thirties in good health.

This clone was counted many times. The rearrangement links TRBV2 to TRBJ2-5; no firm D call. The V end was cut by 7 bases, the J end by 5 bases, with 2 bases between. This CDR3 has 9 amino acids. CDR1 and CDR2 (germline): SNHLY, FYNNEI. The CDR3: CASMETQYF. Here the CDR3 DNA reads TGTGCCAGCATGGAGACCCAGTACTTC. Supplemented by reference TRBV2 and TRBJ2-5, the full variable domain reads EPEVTQTPSHQVTQMGQEVILRCVPISNHLYFYWYRQILGQKVEFLVSFYNNEISEKSEIFDDQFSVERPDGSNFTLKIRSTKLEDSAMYFCASMETQYFGPGTRLLVL.

The V and J genes are TRBV25-1 and TRBJ2-1; D not resolved. The CDR3 is 12 residues long. Trimming shortened V by 10 bases and J by 3 bases, and 10 bases separated the two germline ends. In germline, CDR1 is MGHDK, CDR2 SYGVNS. The chain's CDR3 is CATTDDYNEQFF. The CDR3 DNA follows: TGTGCCACCACCGACGACTACAATGAGCAGTTCTTC.

CDR3 sequence: CASSQGNLQETQYF. CDR3 DNA: TGTGCCAGCAGCCAAGGGAACCTCCAAGAGACCCAGTACTTC. The chain links TRBV14 to TRBJ2-5; unclear D gene. Looked up from germline, CDR1 is SGHDN and CDR2 is FVKESK. This CDR3 is built from 14 residues. The V end was cut by 1 base, the J end by 1 base, with 7 bases between.

This clone showed up many times. The V gene is TRBV25-1, the J gene TRBJ2-3; 10 bases are a match to TRBD1. The CDR3 has 14 residues. The V and J ends lost 5 bases and 5 bases, in that order; junction bases with no gene match: 4. Germline V gene lookup returns CDR1 MGHDK and CDR2 SYGVNS. The CDR3: CASSKTGGLDTQYF. The CDR3 DNA follows: TGTGCCAGCAGTAAGACAGGGGGCCTAGATACGCAGTATTTT.

At least ten counts were recorded for this clone. The chain carries TRBV2 and TRBJ2-7; 10 bases agree with TRBD2. The CDR3 runs 15 residues. The ends lost 10 bases at V and 4 bases at J; junction bases unmatched: 13. The germline gives CDR1 SNHLY, CDR2 FYNNEI. The CDR3 DNA follows: TGTGCCACAACTACTCCTAGCGGGGGAAAATACGAGCAGTACTTC. Amino acids: CATTTPSGGKYEQYF.

The chain carries TRBV11-3 and TRBJ2-5, with D possibly TRBD2 on 5 matching bases. Per germline, CDR1 SGHNT and CDR2 YENEEA. V was trimmed by 1 base and J by 2 bases, leaving 8 bases between them. The CDR3 runs to 14 residues. In DNA, the CDR3 is TGTGCCAGCAGCTTAGCGCTAGCTCAAGAGACCCAGTACTTC. It encodes CASSLALAQETQYF.